The present T cell receptor beta chain was sequenced within a study of neurological immune-mediated disorders. General observations from the study: The greatest TCR clonal expansion occurred in HTLV-1-associated myelopathy and the least in multiple sclerosis, which fell below healthy controls.

This clonotype appeared many times. The antigen is undetermined. Time point noted: longitudinal time-point 2. The study built unsorted libraries from 2 million PBMCs kept at -80 C. This CDR3 has 16 residues. Trimming cost V 0 bases and J 0 bases; bases outside gene matches: 5. CDR1 and CDR2 (germline): SGHRS, YFSETQ. Synthesis of cDNA was performed by 5'RACE using 10-nucleotide random UMIs. Every sequencing run gave over 190 million TCR-beta sequences, taken from 15-18 subjects. TCRdb itself ran the 5' RACE reads through MiXCR, one entry per CDR3 protein. Of roughly 49,000 distinct CDR3 sequences detected, less than 15% appear once; the ten largest clones hold under 5%.

This chain links TRBV5-1 with TRBJ1-1; TRBD1 agrees at 7 bases. The origin of this receptor is a male donor with HTLV-1-associated myelopathy (HAM/TSP). Sequenced input: PBMCs. The CDR3 loop is CASSLVAGGLNTEAFF. In DNA form, the CDR3 reads TGCGCCAGCAGCTTGGTCGCAGGGGGATTGAACACTGAAGCTTTCTTT. The variable domain in full, completed from reference TRBV5-1 and TRBJ1-1, reads KAGVTQTPRYLIKTRGQQVTLSCSPISGHRSVSWYQQTPGQGLQFLFEYFSETQRNKGNFPGRFSGRQFSNSRSEMNVSTLELGDSALYLCASSLVAGGLNTEAFFGQGTRLTVV.